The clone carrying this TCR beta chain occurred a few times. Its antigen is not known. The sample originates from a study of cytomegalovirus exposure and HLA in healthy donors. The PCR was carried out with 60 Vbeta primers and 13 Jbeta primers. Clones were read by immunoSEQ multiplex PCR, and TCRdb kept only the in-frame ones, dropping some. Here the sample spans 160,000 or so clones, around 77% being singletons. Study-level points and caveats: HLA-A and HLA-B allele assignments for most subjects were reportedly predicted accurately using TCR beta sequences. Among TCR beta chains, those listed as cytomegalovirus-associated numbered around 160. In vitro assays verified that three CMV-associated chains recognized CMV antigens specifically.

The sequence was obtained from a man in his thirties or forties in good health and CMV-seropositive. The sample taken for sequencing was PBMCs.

The CDR3 reads CASSFRGLNYEQYF. The CDR3 coding sequence is TGTGCCAGCAGTTTTAGGGGTCTAAACTACGAGCAGTACTTC. This chain joins TRBV27 and TRBJ2-7, with D possibly being TRBD1 (5 bases). Trimming left V 3 bases short and J 3 bases short, with 12 bases between. The germline V gene encodes CDR1 MNHEY and CDR2 SMNVEV (reference sequence). This CDR3 has 14 amino acids.